Listed here are 27 T cell receptor beta chains from one sample, sequenced in a study of T-cell reconstitution after alpha-beta-depleted transplantation in children. Unique molecular identifiers were built into the TCRbeta library. TCRdb re-called the PCR reads through MiXCR, storing one row per CDR3 protein. The repertoire holds roughly 160,000 distinct CDR3 sequences, with over 8.5% as singletons. The source material was PBMCs, sampled before TCRalphabeta/CD19-depleted stem cell transplant. Every receptor here comes from a boy aged 2-15 years with acute myeloid leukemia, due to receive a stem cell transplant.

This clonotype was counted only a few times. This chain connects TRBV12-3 or TRBV12-4 to TRBJ1-2, with TRBD1 matching 7 bases. Germline trimming cut 5 bases from V and 1 base from J; bases unmatched to any gene: 7. The CDR3 loop spans 15 amino acids. The CDR3 region is CASSLSRQGNYGYTF. CDR3 sequence (DNA): TGTGCCAGCAGTCTCTCCAGACAGGGTAACTATGGCTACACCTTC.

At least ten counts were recorded for this clonotype. This rearrangement joins TRBV20-1 to TRBJ2-5; 9 bases fit TRBD2. This CDR3 is built from 19 residues. The germline V gene has CDR1 DFQATT and CDR2 SNEGSKA (reference sequence). Trimming took 1 base from V and 5 from J; bases not matched to a gene: 20. The CDR3 sequence: CSARVRGGSGRSRKETQYF. For the CDR3, the DNA is TGCAGTGCTAGAGTCCGCGGCGGCAGCGGGAGGAGTAGAAAGGAGACCCAGTACTTC.

Ten or more counts support this clonotype. The V and J genes are TRBV14 and TRBJ1-4, with TRBD1 matching over 9 bases. In germline, CDR1 is SGHDN, CDR2 FVKESK. V dropped 3 bases and J dropped 15; count of bases not matched to a gene: 11. The CDR3 is 14 residues long. The DNA for the CDR3 is TGTGCCAGCAGCCATATGAAACAGGGGGCCGACGTGTTTTTT. This encodes CASSHMKQGADVFF.

CDR3 in amino acids: CASSLALGQGAYEQYF. Written as DNA, the CDR3 is TGTGCCAGCAGCTTAGCTCTAGGTCAGGGGGCATACGAGCAGTACTTC. This chain joins TRBV7-8 and TRBJ2-7; 8 nucleotides agree with TRBD1. J lost 4 bases, V lost 0 bases, and 8 bases had no gene match. Germline V CDR1 and CDR2: SGHVS, FQNEAQ. The CDR3 length is 16 residues.

This clonotype was counted at least ten times. This chain connects TRBV3-1 to TRBJ1-3; no clear D. CDR3 size: 13 residues. The germline V gene has CDR1 LGHDT and CDR2 YNNKEL (reference sequence). V was shortened by 0 bases and J by 7 bases, with 7 bases between the two germline ends. The CDR3 coding sequence is TGTGCCAGCAGCCAAGAAGGTCGCAACACCATATATTTT. Its protein is CASSQEGRNTIYF.

This clonotype was picked up many times. V and J are TRBV7-9 and TRBJ2-7; either TRBD1 or TRBD2 may fit D (5 bases each). The CDR3 runs 12 residues. Between the trimmed V and J ends, which lost 4 bases and 5 bases, there was a span of 9 bases. Germline V gene data show CDR1 as SEHNR and CDR2 as FQNEAQ (reference sequence). The CDR3 loop reads CASSYGTHEQYV. CDR3 DNA: TGTGCCAGCAGCTACGGGACCCACGAGCAGTACGTC.

This chain links TRBV21-1 with TRBJ2-1. TRBV21-1 is a pseudogene. This CDR3 has 15 residues. The CDR3 coding sequence is TGTGCCAGCAGCAAAGGTGGCGAGAGAAACAATGAGCAGTTCTTC. Translated: CASSKGGERNNEQFF.

This clonotype was observed many times. The J gene is TRBJ2-1, the V gene TRBV12-3 or TRBV12-4; D is perhaps TRBD1 (5 bases). Trimming cost V 3 bases and J 12 bases, with 18 bases left between them. The CDR3 is made up of 14 amino acids. The CDR3 region has the DNA TGTGCCAGCAGTTTGAGGACCCAGGGTTTGGCGCAGTTCTTC. As protein: CASSLRTQGLAQFF.

This clonotype has at least ten counts. The chain links TRBV20-1 to TRBJ2-3; 8 bases align to TRBD2. Trimming at V came to 5 bases and at J to 1 base, leaving 2 bases not matched to a gene. The CDR3 runs to 13 residues. The germline V gene has CDR1 DFQATT and CDR2 SNEGSKA (reference sequence). The CDR3 is CSAQTSGTDTQYF. CDR3 DNA: TGCAGTGCTCAGACTAGCGGCACAGATACGCAGTATTTT.

In this sample, this clonotype turned up a few times. A much larger clone differs from this one at a single base, so this may be a read error. The genes are TRBV27 and TRBJ2-2, with TRBD2 as a possible D gene (5 bases). Germline assignment: CDR1 MNHEY and CDR2 SMNVEV (reference sequence). This CDR3 comprises 17 residues. Here the CDR3 reads CASSLVPRSFNTGELSF. In nucleotides, the CDR3 is TGTGCCAGCAGTTTGGTTCCCCGATCCTTCAACACCGGGGAGCTGTCTTTT.

This clonotype was recorded once. The rearrangement uses TRBV28 and TRBJ2-2; either TRBD1 or TRBD2 may fit D (5 bases each). The CDR3 sequence is 18 residues long. The germline V and J ends were trimmed by 5 bases and 3 bases, with 22 bases remaining between them. CDR1 is MDHEN, CDR2 SYDVKM, per germline. The DNA for the CDR3 is TGTGCCAGCAGTCCCCAAGTCAGGGAGCTCGGTGACACCGGGGAGCTGTTTTTT. It is translated as CASSPQVRELGDTGELFF. The variable domain in full, with the rest retrieved from reference TRBV28 and TRBJ2-2, is DVKVTQSSRYLVKRTGEKVFLECVQDMDHENMFWYRQDPGLGLRLIYFSYDVKMKEKGDIPEGYSVSREKKERFSLILESASTNQTSMYLCASSPQVRELGDTGELFFGEGSRLTVL.

This clonotype was found many times. The V gene is TRBV16, the J gene TRBJ2-5; 7 nucleotides agree with TRBD1. Losses at the gene ends were 0 bases for V and 5 bases for J; bases not matched to a gene: 3. There are 14 residues in the CDR3. The germline V gene encodes CDR1 KGHSY and CDR2 FQNENV. DNA for the CDR3: TGTGCCAGCAGCCAATCGCACAGGGGTGAGACCCAGTACTTC. It specifies CASSQSHRGETQYF.

This clonotype has ten or more counts. The chain recombines TRBV5-5 with TRBJ1-2; weak D call: TRBD1 (5 bases). The CDR3 runs to 16 residues. The V end lost 4 bases, the J end lost 6 bases, and 22 bases lay between the germline ends. The germline V gene encodes CDR1 SGHKS and CDR2 YYEKEE (reference sequence). CDR3 in DNA: TGTGCCAGCAGCCGATCGGATACACGACAGTCGGATGGCTACACCTTC. This codes for CASSRSDTRQSDGYTF.

This clonotype was counted many times. CDR3 coding DNA: TGTGCCAGCAGTCACCTTCTAGCGGGGGCATCAGATACGCAGTATTTT. Translated, it gives CASSHLLAGASDTQYF. This chain uses TRBV6-5 with TRBJ2-3, with 10 nucleotides matching TRBD2. The ends lost 5 bases at V and 4 bases at J; junction bases unmatched: 9. The CDR3 is 16 residues long. The germline V gene has CDR1 MNHEY and CDR2 SVGAGI.

This clonotype came up many times. The chain links TRBV20-1 to TRBJ2-3; D gene unclear. V lost 5 bases, J lost 1 base, and 1 base lay in between. CDR3 length: 10 residues. Germline values: CDR1 DFQATT, CDR2 SNEGSKA (reference sequence). CDR3 bases: TGCAGTGCTGGCACAGATACGCAGTATTTT. Protein product: CSAGTDTQYF.

The table lists this clonotype with many counts. V and J are TRBV2 and TRBJ1-5, with D tentatively TRBD1 (6 bases). Germline CDR1 SNHLY, CDR2 FYNNEI. The CDR3 consists of 15 residues. Trimming removed 3 bases from V and 7 bases from J, with 16 bases in between. The DNA for the CDR3 is TGTGCCAGCAGTGAGGAGACAACAGGGACCCAGCCCCAGCATTTT. It specifies CASSEETTGTQPQHF.

This clonotype was seen ten or more times. The V and J genes are TRBV6-1 and TRBJ2-1, with 7 positions matching TRBD2. In germline, CDR1 is MNHNS, CDR2 SASEGT. The CDR3 extends over 13 amino acids. The V gene end was trimmed by 10 bases and the J gene end by 2 bases; junction bases not matched to a gene: 5. CDR3 in amino acids: CAKGGGAYNEQFF. The CDR3, as DNA: TGTGCCAAGGGCGGGGGTGCCTACAATGAGCAGTTCTTC.

This clonotype was counted at least ten times. The chain joins TRBV5-5 to TRBJ2-1; D remains unclear. The CDR3 has 14 residues. Germline V lookup: CDR1 SGHKS, CDR2 YYEKEE (reference sequence). Trimming cost V 0 bases and J 7 bases, with 11 bases left between them. The CDR3 bases are TGTGCCAGCAGCTTGGGGCAGGATAATAATGAGCAGTTCTTC. It yields the protein CASSLGQDNNEQFF.

This clonotype came up many times. The chain carries TRBV7-2 and TRBJ2-1; 8 bases are shared with TRBD1. V shed 5 bases, J shed 5 bases, and the junction held 5 bases outside the gene matches. The CDR3 is 14 amino acids. The germline CDR1 and CDR2 sequences are SGHTA and FQGNSA. The DNA of the CDR3 is TGTGCCAGCAGCATGCAGGGGGCAGACAATGAGCAGTTCTTC. Translation: CASSMQGADNEQFF.

This clonotype appeared many times. The chain is built from TRBV7-3 and TRBJ1-2; 7 nucleotides line up with TRBD1. CDR3 size: 17 residues. Trimming took 5 bases from V and 5 from J; bases not matched to a gene: 17. Germline V CDR1 and CDR2: SGHTA, FQGTGA. The chain's CDR3 is CASSVRKGDSFFYGYTF. CDR3 nucleotide sequence: TGTGCCAGCAGCGTACGAAAGGGGGACAGCTTTTTTTATGGCTACACCTTC. The complete variable domain, with remaining parts taken from reference TRBV7-3 and TRBJ1-2, reads GAGVSQTPSNKVTEKGKYVELRCDPISGHTALYWYRQSLGQGPEFLIYFQGTGAADDSGLPNDRFFAVRPEGSVSTLKIQRTERGDSAVYLCASSVRKGDSFFYGYTFGSGTRLTVV.

This clonotype showed up many times. This chain connects TRBV11-2 to TRBJ2-1; TRBD2 matches 10 bases. J lost 1 base, V lost 2 bases, and 14 bases had no gene match. The V gene's germline CDR1 is SGHAT and CDR2 FQNNGV. The CDR3 consists of 20 residues. In nucleotides, the CDR3 is TGTGCCAGCAGCTTAAGAACTAGCGGGAATTGGTTGGTGTCCTACAATGAGCAGTTCTTC. Translated: CASSLRTSGNWLVSYNEQFF.

This clonotype was counted at least ten times. This chain uses TRBV20-1 with TRBJ2-1; D tentatively reads TRBD1 or TRBD2 (5 bases each). Trimming cost V 5 bases and J 9 bases, with 23 bases left between them. The germline CDR1 and CDR2 sequences are DFQATT and SNEGSKA (reference sequence). The CDR3 runs 15 residues. The CDR3 reads CSALPRDFKRGEQFF. DNA for the CDR3: TGCAGTGCTCTACCCCGGGATTTTAAGAGGGGTGAGCAGTTCTTC.

This clonotype came up many times. The gene calls are TRBV20-1 and TRBJ1-1; TRBD1 aligns across 7 bases. Trimming cost V 1 base and J 10 bases; bases outside gene matches: 9. This CDR3 spans 13 amino acids. Germline V gene sequence: CDR1 DFQATT, CDR2 SNEGSKA (reference sequence). The CDR3 nucleotides read TGCAGTGCTAGAGGACAGGGAGGCCAACGAGCTTTCTTT. As protein: CSARGQGGQRAFF.

As regards this clonotype: A single base separates this from a much larger clone, so it may be a read error. CDR3 protein: CSARAGTWVGELFF. The CDR3 nucleotides are TGCAGTGCTAGAGCCGGGACATGGGTGGGGGAGCTGTTTTTT. The chain carries TRBV20-1 and TRBJ2-2; maybe TRBD1 (6 bases). V was trimmed by 1 base and J by 8 bases, leaving 14 bases between them. Germline CDR1 DFQATT, CDR2 SNEGSKA (reference sequence). This CDR3 is built from 14 residues.

Many counts were recorded for this clonotype. The rearrangement links TRBV20-1 to TRBJ2-6; D gene uncertain. Trimming cost V 6 bases and J 2 bases, with 14 bases left between them. Germline CDR1 DFQATT, CDR2 SNEGSKA (reference sequence). This CDR3 spans 15 amino acids. CDR3 in amino acids: CSAAGIHTGANVLTF. CDR3 nucleotide sequence: TGCAGTGCGGCAGGCATCCATACTGGGGCCAACGTCCTGACTTTC.

This chain joins TRBV18 and TRBJ1-5, with 8 bases aligning to TRBD1. Germline CDR1 reads KGHSH; CDR2 reads LQKENI. Germline trimming cut 5 bases from V and 2 bases from J; bases unmatched to any gene: 8. This CDR3 is built from 16 residues. CDR3 nucleotides: TGTGCCAGCTCATCTACAGGGGGTCTGGGCAATCAGCCCCAGCATTTT. Its protein is CASSSTGGLGNQPQHF.

The V and J genes are TRBV5-1 and TRBJ2-3; TRBD2 matches 14 bases. The V gene's germline CDR1 is SGHRS and CDR2 YFSETQ. The V gene end was trimmed by 1 base and the J gene end by 2 bases; junction bases not matched to a gene: 18. This CDR3 comprises 22 residues. The CDR3 loop is CASSLTVGTSGGPVFHTDTQYF. For the CDR3, the DNA is TGCGCCAGCAGCTTGACGGTGGGGACTAGCGGGGGCCCGGTCTTTCACACAGATACGCAGTATTTT. Filled out from reference TRBV5-1 and TRBJ2-3, the complete variable domain reads KAGVTQTPRYLIKTRGQQVTLSCSPISGHRSVSWYQQTPGQGLQFLFEYFSETQRNKGNFPGRFSGRQFSNSRSEMNVSTLELGDSALYLCASSLTVGTSGGPVFHTDTQYFGPGTRLTVL.